The clone carrying this TCR beta chain was detected many times. The sample comes from a study of blood T cells in healthy people across ages. A second about 7 to 12 cycle PCR used barcoded and J-beta primers. TCRdb analysed the 5' RACE reads with MiXCR anew, one entry per CDR3 protein. The top ten clones hold 20% of a sample with some 700,000 distinct CDR3 sequences, 35% to 45% of them seen once. Drawn from each donor were ten milliliters of peripheral blood. The CDR3 contains 12 residues. The germline CDR1 and CDR2 sequences are SNHLY and FYNNEI. The V gene lost 10 bases and the J gene lost 6 bases, with 15 bases spanning the gap.

The sequenced material came from blood. The TCR sequence derives from a woman aged 60-75 years in good health. The chain uses TRBV2 and TRBJ1-2; possibly TRBD1 for D (6 bases). The CDR3 sequence: CATRQVLDGYTF. The CDR3 nucleotides read TGTGCCACAAGACAGGTATTGGATGGCTACACCTTC. Complete variable domain (other parts from reference TRBV2 and TRBJ1-2): EPEVTQTPSHQVTQMGQEVILRCVPISNHLYFYWYRQILGQKVEFLVSFYNNEISEKSEIFDDQFSVERPDGSNFTLKIRSTKLEDSAMYFCATRQVLDGYTFGSGTRLTVV.